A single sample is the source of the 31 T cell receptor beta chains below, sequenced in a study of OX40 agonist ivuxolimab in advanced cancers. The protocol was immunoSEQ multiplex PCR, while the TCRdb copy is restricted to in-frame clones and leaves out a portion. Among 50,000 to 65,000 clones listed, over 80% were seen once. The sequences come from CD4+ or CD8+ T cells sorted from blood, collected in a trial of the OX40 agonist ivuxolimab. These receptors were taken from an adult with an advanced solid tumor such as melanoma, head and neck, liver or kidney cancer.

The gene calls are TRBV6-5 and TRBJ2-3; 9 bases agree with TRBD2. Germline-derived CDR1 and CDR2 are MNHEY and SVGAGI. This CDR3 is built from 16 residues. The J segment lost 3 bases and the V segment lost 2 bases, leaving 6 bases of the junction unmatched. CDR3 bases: TGTGCCAGCAGTTACGAGACAGCGGGGGGTACAGATACGCAGTATTTT. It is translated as CASSYETAGGTDTQYF.

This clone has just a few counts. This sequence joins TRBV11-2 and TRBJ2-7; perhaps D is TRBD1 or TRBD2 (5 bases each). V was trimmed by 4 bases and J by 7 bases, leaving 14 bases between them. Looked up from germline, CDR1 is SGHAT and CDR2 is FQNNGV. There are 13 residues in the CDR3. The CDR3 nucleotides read TGTGCCAGCAGCTCGGGGCCCTGGAAGGAGCAGTACTTC. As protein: CASSSGPWKEQYF.

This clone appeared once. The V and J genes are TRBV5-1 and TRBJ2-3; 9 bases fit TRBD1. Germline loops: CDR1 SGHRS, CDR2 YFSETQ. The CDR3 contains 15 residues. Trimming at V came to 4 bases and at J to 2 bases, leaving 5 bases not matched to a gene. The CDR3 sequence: CASSADRGPTDTQYF. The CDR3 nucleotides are TGCGCCAGCAGCGCGGACAGGGGCCCCACAGATACGCAGTATTTT.

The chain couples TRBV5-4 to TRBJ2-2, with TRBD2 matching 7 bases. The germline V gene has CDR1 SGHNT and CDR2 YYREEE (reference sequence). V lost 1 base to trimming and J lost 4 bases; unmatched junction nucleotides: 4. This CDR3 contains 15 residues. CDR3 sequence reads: CASSLKRLATGELFF. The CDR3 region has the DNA TGTGCCAGCAGCTTGAAACGACTAGCCACCGGGGAGCTGTTTTTT. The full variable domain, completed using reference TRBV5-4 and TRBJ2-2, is ETGVTQSPTHLIKTRGQQVTLRCSSQSGHNTVSWYQQALGQGPQFIFQYYREEENGRGNFPPRFSGLQFPNYSSELNVNALELDDSALYLCASSLKRLATGELFFGEGSRLTVL.

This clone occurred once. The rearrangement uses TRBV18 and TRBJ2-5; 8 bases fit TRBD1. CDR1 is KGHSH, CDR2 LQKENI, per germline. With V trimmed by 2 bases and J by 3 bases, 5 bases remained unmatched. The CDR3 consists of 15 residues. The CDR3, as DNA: TGTGCCAGCTCACCAGGACAGGGACCCGAAGAGACCCAGTACTTC. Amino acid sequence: CASSPGQGPEETQYF.

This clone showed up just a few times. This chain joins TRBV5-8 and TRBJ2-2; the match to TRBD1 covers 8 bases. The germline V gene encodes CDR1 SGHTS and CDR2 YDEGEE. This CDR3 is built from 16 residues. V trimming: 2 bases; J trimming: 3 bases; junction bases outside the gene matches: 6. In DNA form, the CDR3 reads TGTGCCAGCAGCTTCGTTCAGGGGGCGTACACCGGGGAGCTGTTTTTT. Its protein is CASSFVQGAYTGELFF. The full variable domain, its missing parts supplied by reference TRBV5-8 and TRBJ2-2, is EAGVTQSPTHLIKTRGQQATLRCSPISGHTSVYWYQQALGLGLQFLLWYDEGEERNRGNFPPRFSGRQFPNYSSELNVNALELEDSALYLCASSFVQGAYTGELFFGEGSRLTVL.

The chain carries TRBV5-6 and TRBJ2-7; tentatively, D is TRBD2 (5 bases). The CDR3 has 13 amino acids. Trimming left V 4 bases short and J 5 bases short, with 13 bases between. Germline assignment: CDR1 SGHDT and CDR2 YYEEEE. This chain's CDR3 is CASSEGPGDEQYF. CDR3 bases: TGTGCCAGCAGCGAAGGCCCCGGGGACGAGCAGTACTTC.

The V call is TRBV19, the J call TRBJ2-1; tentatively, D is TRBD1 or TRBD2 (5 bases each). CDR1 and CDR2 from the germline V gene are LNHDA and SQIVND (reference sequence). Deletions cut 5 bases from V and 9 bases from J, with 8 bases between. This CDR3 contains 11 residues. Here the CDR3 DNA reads TGTGCCAGTAGTGGGGGTCCTGAGCAGTTCTTC. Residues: CASSGGPEQFF.

CDR3 DNA sequence: TGTGCCAGCAGCTGGGCGGAGACAGATTCACCCCTCCACTTT. Encoded protein: CASSWAETDSPLHF. V is TRBV7-2 and J is TRBJ1-6, with D perhaps TRBD1 (5 bases). Per the germline V gene, CDR1 is SGHTA and CDR2 is FQGNSA. V shed 4 bases and J shed 8 bases, with 12 bases lying between them. The CDR3 sequence is 14 residues long.

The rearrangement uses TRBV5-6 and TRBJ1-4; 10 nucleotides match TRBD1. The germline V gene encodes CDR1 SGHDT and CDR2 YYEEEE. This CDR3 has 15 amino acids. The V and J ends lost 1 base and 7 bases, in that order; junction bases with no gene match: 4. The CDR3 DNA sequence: TGTGCCAGCAGCTTGAGACAGGGGGCCGTTGAAAAACTGTTTTTT. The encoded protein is CASSLRQGAVEKLFF. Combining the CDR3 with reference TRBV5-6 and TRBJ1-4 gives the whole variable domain DAGVTQSPTHLIKTRGQQVTLRCSPKSGHDTVSWYQQALGQGPQFIFQYYEEEERQRGNFPDRFSGHQFPNYSSELNVNALLLGDSALYLCASSLRQGAVEKLFFGSGTQLSVL.

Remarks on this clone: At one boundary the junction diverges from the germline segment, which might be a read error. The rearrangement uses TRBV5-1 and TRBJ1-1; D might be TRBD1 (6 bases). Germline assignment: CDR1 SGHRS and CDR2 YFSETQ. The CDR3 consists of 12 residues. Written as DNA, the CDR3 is TGCGCCAGCAGCCTGGATCGGCAGGACAGCCTCTTT. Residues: CASSLDRQDSLF.

CDR3 protein: CASSPLAVSGANVLTF. CDR3 nucleotide sequence: TGTGCCAGCAGCCCCCTCGCCGTATCTGGGGCCAACGTCCTGACTTTC. The chain employs TRBV7-2 and TRBJ2-6; D gene unclear. Trimming stripped 5 bases from V and 1 base from J, with 12 bases between. CDR1 SGHTA and CDR2 FQGNSA come from the germline V gene. This CDR3 has 16 amino acids.

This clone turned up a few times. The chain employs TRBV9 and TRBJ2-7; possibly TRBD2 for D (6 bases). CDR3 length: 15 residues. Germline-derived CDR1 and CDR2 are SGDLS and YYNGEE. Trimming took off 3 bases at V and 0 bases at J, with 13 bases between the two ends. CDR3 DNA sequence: TGTGCCAGCAGCGAAAGGGACTCGAGCTCCTACGAGCAGTACGTC. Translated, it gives CASSERDSSSYEQYV.

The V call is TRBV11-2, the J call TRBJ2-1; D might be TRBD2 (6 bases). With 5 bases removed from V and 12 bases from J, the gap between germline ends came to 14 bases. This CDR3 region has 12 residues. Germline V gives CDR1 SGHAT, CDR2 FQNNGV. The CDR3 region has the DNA TGTGCCAGCAGCCCCCCAGCGGGTGGGCAGTTCTTC. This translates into CASSPPAGGQFF.

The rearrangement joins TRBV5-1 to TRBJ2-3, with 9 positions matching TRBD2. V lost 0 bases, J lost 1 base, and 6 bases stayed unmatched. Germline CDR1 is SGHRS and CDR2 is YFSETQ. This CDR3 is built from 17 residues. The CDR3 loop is CASSLEAGGPGTDTQYF. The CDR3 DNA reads TGCGCCAGCAGCTTGGAGGCGGGGGGGCCGGGCACAGATACGCAGTATTTT. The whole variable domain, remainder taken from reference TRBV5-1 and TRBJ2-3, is KAGVTQTPRYLIKTRGQQVTLSCSPISGHRSVSWYQQTPGQGLQFLFEYFSETQRNKGNFPGRFSGRQFSNSRSEMNVSTLELGDSALYLCASSLEAGGPGTDTQYFGPGTRLTVL.

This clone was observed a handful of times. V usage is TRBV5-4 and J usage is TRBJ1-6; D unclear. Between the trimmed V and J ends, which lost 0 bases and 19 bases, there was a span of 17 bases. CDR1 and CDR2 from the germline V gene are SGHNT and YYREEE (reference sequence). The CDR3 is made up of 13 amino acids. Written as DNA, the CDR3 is TGTGCCAGCAGCTTGGATCCAGACCAGATGTCTCACTTT. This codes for CASSLDPDQMSHF.

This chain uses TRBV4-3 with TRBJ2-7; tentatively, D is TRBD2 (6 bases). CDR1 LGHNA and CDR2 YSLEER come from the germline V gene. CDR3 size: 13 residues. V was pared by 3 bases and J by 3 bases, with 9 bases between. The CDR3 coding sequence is TGCGCCAGCAGCCAGGGACTCGACTACGAGCAGTACTTC. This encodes CASSQGLDYEQYF.

The chain's CDR3 is CASSSRTGGQEGYTF. The CDR3 region has the DNA TGTGCCAGCAGTTCAAGGACAGGGGGCCAGGAGGGCTACACCTTC. The gene calls are TRBV6-6 and TRBJ1-2, with 11 bases matching TRBD1. Per germline, CDR1 MNHNY and CDR2 SVGAGI (reference sequence). J was trimmed by 8 bases and V by 4 bases; bases with no gene match: 9. The CDR3 spans 15 residues.

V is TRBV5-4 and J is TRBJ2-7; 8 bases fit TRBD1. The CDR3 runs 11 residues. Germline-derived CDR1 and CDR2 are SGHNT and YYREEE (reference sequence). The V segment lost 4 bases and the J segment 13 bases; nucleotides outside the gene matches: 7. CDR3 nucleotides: TGTGCCAGCAGCCGTGGACAGGGCGAATACTTC. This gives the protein CASSRGQGEYF.

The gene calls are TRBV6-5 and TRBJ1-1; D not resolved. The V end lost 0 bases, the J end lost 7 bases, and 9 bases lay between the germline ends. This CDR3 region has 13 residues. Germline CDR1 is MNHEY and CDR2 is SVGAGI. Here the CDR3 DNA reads TGTGCCAGCAGTTACTCCACCCAGCGTGAAGCTTTCTTT. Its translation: CASSYSTQREAFF.

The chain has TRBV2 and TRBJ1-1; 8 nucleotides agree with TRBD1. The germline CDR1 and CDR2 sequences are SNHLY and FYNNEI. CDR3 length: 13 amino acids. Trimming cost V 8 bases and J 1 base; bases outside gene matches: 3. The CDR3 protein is CASSDRENTEAFF. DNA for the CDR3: TGTGCCAGCTCGGACAGGGAGAACACTGAAGCTTTCTTT. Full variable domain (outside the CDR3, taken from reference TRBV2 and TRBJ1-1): EPEVTQTPSHQVTQMGQEVILRCVPISNHLYFYWYRQILGQKVEFLVSFYNNEISEKSEIFDDQFSVERPDGSNFTLKIRSTKLEDSAMYFCASSDRENTEAFFGQGTRLTVV.

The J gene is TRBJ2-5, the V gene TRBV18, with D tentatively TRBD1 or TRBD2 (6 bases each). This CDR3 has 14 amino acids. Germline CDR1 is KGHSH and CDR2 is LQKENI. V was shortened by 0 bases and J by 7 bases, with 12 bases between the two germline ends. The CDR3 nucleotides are TGTGCCAGCTCACCACCTCCGACGGGGGCGACCCAGTACTTC. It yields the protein CASSPPPTGATQYF.

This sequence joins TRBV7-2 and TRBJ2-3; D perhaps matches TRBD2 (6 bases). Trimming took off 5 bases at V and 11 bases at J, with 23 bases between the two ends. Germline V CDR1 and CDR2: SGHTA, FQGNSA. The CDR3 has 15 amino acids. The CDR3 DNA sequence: TGTGCCAGCAGCCCAGGAACCGGGGGAACCTCTGGGCAGTATTTT. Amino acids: CASSPGTGGTSGQYF.

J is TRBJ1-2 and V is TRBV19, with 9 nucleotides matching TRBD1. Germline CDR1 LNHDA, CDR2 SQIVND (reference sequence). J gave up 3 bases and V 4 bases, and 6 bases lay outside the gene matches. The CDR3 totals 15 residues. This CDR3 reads CASSKGQGIDYGYTF. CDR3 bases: TGTGCCAGTAGTAAGGGACAGGGAATCGACTATGGCTACACCTTC.

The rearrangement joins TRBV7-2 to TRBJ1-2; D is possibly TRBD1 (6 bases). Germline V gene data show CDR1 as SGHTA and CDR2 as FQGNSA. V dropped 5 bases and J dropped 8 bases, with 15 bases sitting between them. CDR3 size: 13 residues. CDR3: CASSRGPGGGYTF. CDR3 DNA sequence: TGTGCCAGCAGCAGGGGCCCTGGGGGCGGCTACACCTTC.

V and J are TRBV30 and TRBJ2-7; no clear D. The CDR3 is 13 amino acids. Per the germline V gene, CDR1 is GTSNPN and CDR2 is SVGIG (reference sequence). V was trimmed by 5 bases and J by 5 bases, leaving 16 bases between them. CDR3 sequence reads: CAWSFSRVDEQYF. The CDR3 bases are TGTGCCTGGTCCTTCAGTCGGGTTGACGAGCAGTACTTC.

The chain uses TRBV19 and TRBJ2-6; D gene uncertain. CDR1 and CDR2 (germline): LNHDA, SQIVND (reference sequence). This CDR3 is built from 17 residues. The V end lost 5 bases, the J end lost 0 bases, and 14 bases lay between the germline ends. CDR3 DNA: TGTGCCAGTAGTGCCCTCGGACGGAACTCTGGGGCCAACGTCCTGACTTTC. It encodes CASSALGRNSGANVLTF.

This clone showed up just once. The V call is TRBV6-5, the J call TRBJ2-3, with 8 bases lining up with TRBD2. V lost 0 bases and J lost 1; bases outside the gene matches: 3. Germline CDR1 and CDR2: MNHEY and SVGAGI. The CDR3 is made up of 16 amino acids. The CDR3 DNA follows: TGTGCCAGCAGTTACTCGTCACTAGCGGGCACAGATACGCAGTATTTT. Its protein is CASSYSSLAGTDTQYF.

CDR3 sequence reads: CASSSRGLNYGYTF. CDR3 in DNA: TGTGCCAGTAGTTCTAGAGGGTTAAACTATGGCTACACCTTC. V is TRBV19 and J is TRBJ1-2, with D unresolved. Trimming took off 5 bases at V and 2 bases at J, with 12 bases between the two ends. The CDR3 totals 14 residues. The germline CDR1 and CDR2 sequences are LNHDA and SQIVND (reference sequence).

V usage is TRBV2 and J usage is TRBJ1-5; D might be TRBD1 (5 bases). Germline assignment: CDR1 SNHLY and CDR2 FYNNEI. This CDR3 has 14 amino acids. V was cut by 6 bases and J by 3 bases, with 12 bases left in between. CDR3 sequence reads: CASRGEFNNQPQHF. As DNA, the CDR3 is TGTGCCAGCAGGGGGGAGTTTAACAATCAGCCCCAGCATTTT.

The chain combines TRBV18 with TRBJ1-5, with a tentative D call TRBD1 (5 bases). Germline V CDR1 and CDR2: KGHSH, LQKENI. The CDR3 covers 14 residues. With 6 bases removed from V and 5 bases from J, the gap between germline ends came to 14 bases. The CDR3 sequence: CASSGTSSDQPQHF. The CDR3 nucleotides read TGTGCCAGCTCGGGGACGTCATCCGATCAGCCCCAGCATTTT. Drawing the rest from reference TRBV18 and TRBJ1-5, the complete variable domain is NAGVMQNPRHLVRRRGQEARLRCSPMKGHSHVYWYRQLPEEGLKFMVYLQKENIIDESGMPKERFSAEFPKEGPSILRIQQVVRGDSAAYFCASSGTSSDQPQHFGDGTRLSIL.